This T cell receptor beta chain originates from a study of radiotherapy plus CTLA-4 blockade in lung cancer. At the level of the study: Overall, approximately 17% of patients showed an objective response, while roughly 28% attained disease control. General study findings and limits: TCR clones from tumors expanded in blood after radiotherapy plus ipilimumab. Dynamics of early blood T cell clones, together with interferon-beta, were reportedly the best predictors of response.

Those patients who had chemo-refractory metastatic non-small-cell lung cancer were given focal radiation along with CTLA-4 blockade through ipilimumab. This clone was counted only a few times. Its antigen is unidentified. This table comes from immunoSEQ multiplex PCR, and its TCRdb copy is limited to in-frame clones, with some not included. The sample contains 20,000 to 25,000 clones, about three quarters of which appear only once. The receptor comes from a human donor with non-small cell lung cancer who had stable disease on radiotherapy plus ipilimumab. This specimen consisted of peripheral blood, obtained from a patient treated with radiotherapy plus ipilimumab.

In nucleotides, the CDR3 is TGTGCCAGCAGCGGACCCGGGACCTCTGTGGGAGAGACCCAGTACTTC. It specifies CASSGPGTSVGETQYF. The chain carries TRBV7-2 and TRBJ2-5, with D perhaps TRBD1 or TRBD2 (5 bases each). Between the trimmed V and J ends, which lost 5 bases and 4 bases, there was a span of 20 bases. CDR3 length equals 16 residues. Per the germline V gene, CDR1 is SGHTA and CDR2 is FQGNSA.